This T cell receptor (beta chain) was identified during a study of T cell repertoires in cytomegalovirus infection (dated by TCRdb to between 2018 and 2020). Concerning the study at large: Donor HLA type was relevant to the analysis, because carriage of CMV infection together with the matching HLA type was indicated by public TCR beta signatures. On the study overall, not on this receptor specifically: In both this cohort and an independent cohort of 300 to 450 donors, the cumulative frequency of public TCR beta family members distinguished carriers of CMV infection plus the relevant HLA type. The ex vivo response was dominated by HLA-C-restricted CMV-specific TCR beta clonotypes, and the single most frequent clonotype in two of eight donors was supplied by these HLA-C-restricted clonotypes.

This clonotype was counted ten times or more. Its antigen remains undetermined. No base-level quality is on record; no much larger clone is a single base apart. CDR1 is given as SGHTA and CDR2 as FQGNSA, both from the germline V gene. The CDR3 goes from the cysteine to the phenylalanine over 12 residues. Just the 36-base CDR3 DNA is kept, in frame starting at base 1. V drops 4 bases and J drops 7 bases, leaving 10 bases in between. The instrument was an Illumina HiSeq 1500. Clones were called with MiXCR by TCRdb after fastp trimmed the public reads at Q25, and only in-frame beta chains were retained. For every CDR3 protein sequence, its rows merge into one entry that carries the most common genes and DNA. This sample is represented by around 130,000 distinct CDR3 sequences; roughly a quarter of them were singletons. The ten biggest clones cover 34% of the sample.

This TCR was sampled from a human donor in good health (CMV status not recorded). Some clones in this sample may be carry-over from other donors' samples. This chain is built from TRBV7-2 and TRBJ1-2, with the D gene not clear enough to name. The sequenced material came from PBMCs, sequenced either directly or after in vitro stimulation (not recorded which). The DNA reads TGTGCCAGCAGCTCTAATTGGGCTGGCTACACCTTC. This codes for CASSSNWAGYTF.